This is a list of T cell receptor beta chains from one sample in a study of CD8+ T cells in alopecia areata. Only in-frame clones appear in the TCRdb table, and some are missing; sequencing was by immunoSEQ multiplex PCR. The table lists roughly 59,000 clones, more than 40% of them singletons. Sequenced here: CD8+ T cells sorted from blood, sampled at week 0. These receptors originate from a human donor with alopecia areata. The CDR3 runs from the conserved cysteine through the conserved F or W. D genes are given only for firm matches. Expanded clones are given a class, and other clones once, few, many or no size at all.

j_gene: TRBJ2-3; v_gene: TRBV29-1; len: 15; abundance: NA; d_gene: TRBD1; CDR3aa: CSTLQGALSADTQYF; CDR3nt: TGCAGCACCCTGCAGGGGGCGCTTTCCGCAGATACGCAGTATTTT
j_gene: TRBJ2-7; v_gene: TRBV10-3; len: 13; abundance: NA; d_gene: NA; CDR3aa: CAISEGPYGEQYF; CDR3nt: TGTGCCATCAGCGAGGGACCCTACGGGGAGCAGTACTTC
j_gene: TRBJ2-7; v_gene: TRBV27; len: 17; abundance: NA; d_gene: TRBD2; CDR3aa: CASSFGTSGRKGYEQYF; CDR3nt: TGTGCCAGCAGTTTTGGGACTAGCGGGAGGAAGGGCTACGAGCAGTACTTC
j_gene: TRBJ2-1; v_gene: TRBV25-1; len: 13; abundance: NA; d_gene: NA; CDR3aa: CASSLQTGNEQFF; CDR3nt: TGTGCCAGCAGTTTACAGACAGGAAATGAGCAGTTCTTC
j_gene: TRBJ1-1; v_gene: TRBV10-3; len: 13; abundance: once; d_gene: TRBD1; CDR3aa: CAISGTGTTEAFF; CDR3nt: TGTGCCATCAGTGGGACAGGGACCACTGAAGCTTTCTTT
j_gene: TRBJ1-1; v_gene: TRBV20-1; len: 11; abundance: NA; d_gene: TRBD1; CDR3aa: CSAGDRVEAFF; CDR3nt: TGCAGTGCTGGGGACAGGGTTGAAGCTTTCTTT
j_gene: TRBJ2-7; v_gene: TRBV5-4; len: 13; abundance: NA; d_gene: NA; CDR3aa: CASSGGVGYEQYF; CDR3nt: TGTGCCAGCAGCGGTGGGGTAGGCTACGAGCAGTACTTC
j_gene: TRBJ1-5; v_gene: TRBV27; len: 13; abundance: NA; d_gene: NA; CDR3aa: CASSSGSNQPQHF; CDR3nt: TGTGCCAGCAGTTCCGGGAGCAATCAGCCCCAGCATTTT
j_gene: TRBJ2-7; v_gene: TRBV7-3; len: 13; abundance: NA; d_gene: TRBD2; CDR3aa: CASSLGGSSEQYF; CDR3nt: TGTGCCAGCAGCCTGGGCGGGAGCTCCGAGCAGTACTTC
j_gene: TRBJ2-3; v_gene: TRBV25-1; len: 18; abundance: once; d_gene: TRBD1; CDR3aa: CASSGSISGTGSTDTQYF; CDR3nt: TGTGCCAGCAGTGGTTCAATCTCCGGGACAGGGAGCACAGATACGCAGTATTTT
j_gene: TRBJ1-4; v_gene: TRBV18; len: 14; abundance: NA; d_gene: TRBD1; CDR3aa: CASSPGQRNEKLFF; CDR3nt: TGTGCCAGCTCACCGGGACAGAGGAATGAAAAACTGTTTTTT
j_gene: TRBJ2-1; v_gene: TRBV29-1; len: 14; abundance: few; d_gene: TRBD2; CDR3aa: CSVATSGRAHEQFF; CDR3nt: TGCAGCGTCGCTACTAGCGGGAGGGCCCATGAGCAGTTCTTC
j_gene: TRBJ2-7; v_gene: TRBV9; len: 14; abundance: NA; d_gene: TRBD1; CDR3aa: CASSVGQGHFEQYF; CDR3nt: TGTGCCAGCAGCGTCGGACAGGGCCATTTCGAGCAGTACTTC
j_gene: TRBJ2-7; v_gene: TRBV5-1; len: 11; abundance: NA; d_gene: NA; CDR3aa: CASSPGDEQYF; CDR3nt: TGCGCCAGCTCTCCTGGGGACGAGCAGTACTTC
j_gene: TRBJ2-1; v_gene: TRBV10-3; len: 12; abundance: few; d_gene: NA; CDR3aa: CAIRAPVVGVIF; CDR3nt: TGTGCCATCAGGGCCCCGGTGGTGGGAGTGATCTTC
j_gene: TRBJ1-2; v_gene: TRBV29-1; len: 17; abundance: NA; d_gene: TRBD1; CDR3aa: CSVESFLRDRGNYGYTF; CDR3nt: TGCAGCGTTGAATCTTTTCTCCGGGACAGGGGTAACTATGGCTACACCTTC
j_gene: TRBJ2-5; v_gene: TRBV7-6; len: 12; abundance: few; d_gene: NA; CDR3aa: CASSVLQETQYF; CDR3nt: TGTGCCAGCAGCGTACTACAAGAGACCCAGTACTTC
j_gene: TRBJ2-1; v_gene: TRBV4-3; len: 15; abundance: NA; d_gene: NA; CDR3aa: CASSQDIDIYNEQFF; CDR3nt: TGCGCCAGCAGCCAAGATATAGACATCTACAATGAGCAGTTCTTC
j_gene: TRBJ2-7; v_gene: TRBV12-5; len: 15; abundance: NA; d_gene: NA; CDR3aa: CASGPRTVGTYEQYF; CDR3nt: TGTGCTAGTGGTCCGCGGACAGTCGGAACCTACGAGCAGTACTTC
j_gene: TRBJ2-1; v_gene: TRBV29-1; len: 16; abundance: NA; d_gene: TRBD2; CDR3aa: CSATPGLAGVADEQFF; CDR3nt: TGCAGCGCGACACCGGGACTAGCGGGAGTAGCTGATGAGCAGTTCTTC
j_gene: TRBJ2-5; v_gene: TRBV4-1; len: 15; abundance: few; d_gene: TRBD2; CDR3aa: CASSQDGGGRETQYF; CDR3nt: TGCGCCAGCAGCCAAGACGGGGGGGGCCGGGAGACCCAGTACTTC
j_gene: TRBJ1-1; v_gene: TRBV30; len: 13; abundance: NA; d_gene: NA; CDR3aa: CAWSVGYGTEAFF; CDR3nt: TGTGCCTGGAGTGTGGGGTACGGCACTGAAGCTTTCTTT
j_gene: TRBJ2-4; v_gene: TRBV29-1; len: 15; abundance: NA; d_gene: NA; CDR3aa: CSVEGWESSKNIQYF; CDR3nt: TGCAGCGTGGAGGGGTGGGAGTCGTCCAAAAACATTCAGTACTTC
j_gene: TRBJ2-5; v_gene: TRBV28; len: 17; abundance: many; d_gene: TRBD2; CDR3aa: CASSLWTSGINQETQYF; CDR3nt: TGTGCCAGCAGTTTATGGACTAGCGGGATCAACCAAGAGACCCAGTACTTC
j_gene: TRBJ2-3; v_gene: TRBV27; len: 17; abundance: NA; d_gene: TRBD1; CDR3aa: CASSLSWTGDLWDTQYF; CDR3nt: TGTGCCAGCAGTTTATCGTGGACAGGGGACCTGTGGGATACGCAGTATTTT
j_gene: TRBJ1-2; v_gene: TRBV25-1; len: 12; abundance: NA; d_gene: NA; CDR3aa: CASSILGYGYTF; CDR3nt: TGTGCCAGCAGTATCCTGGGCTATGGCTACACCTTC
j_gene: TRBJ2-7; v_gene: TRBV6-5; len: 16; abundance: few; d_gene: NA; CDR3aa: CASSYSTVPLRYEQYF; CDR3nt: TGTGCCAGCAGTTACTCGACAGTCCCTCTAAGGTACGAGCAGTACTTC
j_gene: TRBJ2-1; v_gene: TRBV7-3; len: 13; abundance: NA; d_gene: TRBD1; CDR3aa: CASSLGTGFEQFF; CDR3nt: TGTGCCAGCAGCTTAGGGACAGGGTTTGAGCAGTTCTTC
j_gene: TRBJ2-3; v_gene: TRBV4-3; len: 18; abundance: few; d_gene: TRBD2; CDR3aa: CASSNRLRLAGPADTQYF; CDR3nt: TGCGCCAGCAGCAACCGGTTGAGACTAGCGGGACCCGCAGATACGCAGTATTTT
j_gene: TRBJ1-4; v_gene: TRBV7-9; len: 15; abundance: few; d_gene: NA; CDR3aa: CASSLGPAADEKLFF; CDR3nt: TGTGCCAGCAGCTTAGGTCCGGCCGCGGATGAAAAACTGTTTTTT
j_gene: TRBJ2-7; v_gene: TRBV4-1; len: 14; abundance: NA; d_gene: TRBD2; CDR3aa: CASSQGLAGGEQYF; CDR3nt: TGCGCCAGCAGCCAAGGACTAGCGGGGGGCGAGCAGTACTTC
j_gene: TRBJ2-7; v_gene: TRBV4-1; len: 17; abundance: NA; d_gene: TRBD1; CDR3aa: CASSQASPGQGIHEQYF; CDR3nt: TGCGCCAGCAGCCAAGCTTCTCCGGGACAGGGTATCCACGAGCAGTACTTC
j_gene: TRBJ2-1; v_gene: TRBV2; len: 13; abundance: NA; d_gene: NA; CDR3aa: CASLGPIENEQFF; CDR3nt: TGTGCCAGCCTCGGTCCCATCGAGAATGAGCAGTTCTTC
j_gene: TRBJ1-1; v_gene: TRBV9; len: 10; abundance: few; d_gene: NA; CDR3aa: CASGETEAFF; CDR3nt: TGTGCCAGCGGGGAGACTGAAGCTTTCTTT
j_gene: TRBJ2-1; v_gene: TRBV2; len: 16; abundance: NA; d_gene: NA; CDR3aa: CADIRAAKDSYNEQFF; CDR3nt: TGTGCCGACATCAGGGCCGCCAAAGATTCCTACAATGAGCAGTTCTTC
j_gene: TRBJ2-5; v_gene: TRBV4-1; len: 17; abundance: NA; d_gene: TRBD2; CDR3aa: CASSQDGRLAGGETQYF; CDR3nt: TGCGCCAGCAGCCAAGATGGTCGACTAGCGGGCGGAGAGACCCAGTACTTC
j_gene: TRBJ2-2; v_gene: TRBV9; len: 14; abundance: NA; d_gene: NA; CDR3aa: CASSQGYGTGELFF; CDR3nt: TGTGCCAGCAGTCAGGGTTATGGCACCGGGGAGCTGTTTTTT
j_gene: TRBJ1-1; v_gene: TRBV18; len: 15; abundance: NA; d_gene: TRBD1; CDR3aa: CASSQGQAVATEAFF; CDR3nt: TGTGCCAGCTCACAAGGACAGGCCGTCGCGACTGAAGCTTTCTTT
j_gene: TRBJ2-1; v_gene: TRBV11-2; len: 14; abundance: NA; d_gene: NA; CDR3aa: CASRSGEPFNEQFF; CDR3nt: TGTGCCAGCAGAAGCGGCGAGCCGTTCAATGAGCAGTTCTTC
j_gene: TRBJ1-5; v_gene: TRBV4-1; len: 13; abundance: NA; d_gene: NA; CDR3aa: CASSRGPEQPQHF; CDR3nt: TGCGCCAGCAGTCGGGGGCCTGAACAGCCCCAGCATTTT
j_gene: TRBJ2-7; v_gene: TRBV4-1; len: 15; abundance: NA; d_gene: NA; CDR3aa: CASSLLNSRLYEQYF; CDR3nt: TGCGCCAGCAGCCTTTTGAATAGCAGACTCTACGAGCAGTACTTC
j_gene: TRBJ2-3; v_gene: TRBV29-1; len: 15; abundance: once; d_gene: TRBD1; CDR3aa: CSVEGQGVRTDTQYF; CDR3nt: TGCAGCGTTGAAGGGCAGGGGGTCCGCACAGATACGCAGTATTTT
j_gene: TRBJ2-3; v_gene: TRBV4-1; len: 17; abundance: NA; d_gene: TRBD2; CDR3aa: CASSQRGLAGRTDTQYF; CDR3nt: TGCGCCAGCAGCCAACGGGGACTAGCGGGGCGCACAGATACGCAGTATTTT
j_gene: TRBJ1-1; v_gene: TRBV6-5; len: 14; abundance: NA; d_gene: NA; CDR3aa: CASSRGHLNTEAFF; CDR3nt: TGTGCCAGCAGCCGAGGACACTTGAACACTGAAGCTTTCTTT
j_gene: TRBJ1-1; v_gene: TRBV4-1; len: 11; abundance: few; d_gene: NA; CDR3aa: CASSRGAEAFF; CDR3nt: TGCGCCAGCAGCCGTGGCGCTGAAGCTTTCTTT
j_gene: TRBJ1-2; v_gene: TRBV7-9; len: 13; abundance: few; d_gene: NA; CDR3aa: CASSFPQDYGYTF; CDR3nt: TGTGCCAGCAGCTTCCCCCAGGACTATGGCTACACCTTC
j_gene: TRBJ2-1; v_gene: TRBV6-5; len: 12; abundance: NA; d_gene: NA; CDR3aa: CASSYPGREQFF; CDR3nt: TGTGCCAGCAGTTACCCCGGGAGAGAGCAGTTCTTC
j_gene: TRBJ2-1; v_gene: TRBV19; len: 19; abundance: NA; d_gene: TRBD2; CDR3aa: CASSYTHLGREGLMDEQFF; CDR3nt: TGTGCCAGTAGCTATACGCATCTAGGGAGGGAGGGGCTTATGGATGAGCAGTTCTTC
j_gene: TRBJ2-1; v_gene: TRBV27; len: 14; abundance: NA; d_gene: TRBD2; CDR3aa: CASSLSGGYNEQFF; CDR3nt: TGTGCCAGCAGTTTGAGCGGGGGCTACAATGAGCAGTTCTTC
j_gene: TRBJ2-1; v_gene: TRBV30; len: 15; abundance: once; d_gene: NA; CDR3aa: CAWSQDRSPANEQFF; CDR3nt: TGTGCCTGGAGCCAAGACAGGAGTCCCGCAAATGAGCAGTTCTTC
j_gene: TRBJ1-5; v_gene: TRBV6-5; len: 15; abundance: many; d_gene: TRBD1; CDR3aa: CASSSTGTVSQPQHF; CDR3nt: TGTGCCAGCAGCTCCACCGGGACAGTCTCACAGCCCCAGCATTTT
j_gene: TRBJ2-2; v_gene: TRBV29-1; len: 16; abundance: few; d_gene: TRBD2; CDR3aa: CSAEPTSGRNTGELFF; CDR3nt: TGCAGCGCCGAACCAACTAGCGGGAGAAACACCGGGGAGCTGTTTTTT
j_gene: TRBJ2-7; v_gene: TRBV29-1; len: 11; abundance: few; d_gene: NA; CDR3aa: CSVDSGGEQYF; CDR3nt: TGCAGCGTTGACTCTGGGGGCGAGCAGTACTTC